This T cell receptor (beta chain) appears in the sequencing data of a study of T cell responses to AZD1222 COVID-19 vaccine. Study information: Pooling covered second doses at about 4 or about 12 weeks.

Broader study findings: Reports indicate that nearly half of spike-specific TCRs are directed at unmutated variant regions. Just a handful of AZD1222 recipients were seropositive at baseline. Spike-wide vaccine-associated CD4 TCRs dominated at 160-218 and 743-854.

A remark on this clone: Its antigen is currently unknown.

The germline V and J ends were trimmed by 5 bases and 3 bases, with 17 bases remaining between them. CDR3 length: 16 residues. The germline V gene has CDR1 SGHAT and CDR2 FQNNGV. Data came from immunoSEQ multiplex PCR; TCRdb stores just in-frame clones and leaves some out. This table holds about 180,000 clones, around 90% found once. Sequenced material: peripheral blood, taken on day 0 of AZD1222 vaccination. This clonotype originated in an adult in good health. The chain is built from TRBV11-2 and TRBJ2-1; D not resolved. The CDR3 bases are TGTGCCAGCAGCACCACTGACCCTGAAAACTACAATGAGCAGTTCTTC. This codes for CASSTTDPENYNEQFF. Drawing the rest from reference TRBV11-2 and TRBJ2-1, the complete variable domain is EAGVAQSPRYKIIEKRQSVAFWCNPISGHATLYWYQQILGQGPKLLIQFQNNGVVDDSQLPKDRFSAERLKGVDSTLKIQPAKLEDSAVYLCASSTTDPENYNEQFFGPGTRLTVL.